What follows is one T cell receptor (beta chain) and its context. Its matching antigen is unknown. The study ran its PCR with 60 Vbeta and 13 Jbeta primers. Source study methods: A follow-up analysis tallied about 80 million unique TCR beta chains, about 11 million shared. Clones were sequenced by immunoSEQ multiplex PCR, and TCRdb holds only the in-frame ones, with some missing. Clone size and the V and J calls come from that table; the DNA yielded D and trimming. The profile covers tens of thousands of clones, with roughly 72% appearing a single time and 22% taken by the ten largest. This sample was included in a study of cytomegalovirus exposure and HLA in healthy donors. Study observations and caveats: The presence/absence work took it that sequencing depth was about the same across donors. Associated with HLA alleles at 0.05 false discovery rate in a later analysis were 17,000 or so TCR beta sequences.

Per germline, CDR1 DFQATT and CDR2 SNEGSKA (reference sequence). Trimming stripped 3 bases from V and 7 bases from J, with 7 bases between. The CDR3 sequence is 10 residues long. The receptor's source is a woman aged 25 to 39 in good health and CMV-seropositive. The material sequenced was PBMCs. This rearrangement joins TRBV20-1 to TRBJ2-7, with D tentatively TRBD1 (5 bases). The CDR3 loop is CSARGQEQYF. In DNA form, the CDR3 reads TGCAGTGCTAGGGGGCAGGAGCAGTACTTC.